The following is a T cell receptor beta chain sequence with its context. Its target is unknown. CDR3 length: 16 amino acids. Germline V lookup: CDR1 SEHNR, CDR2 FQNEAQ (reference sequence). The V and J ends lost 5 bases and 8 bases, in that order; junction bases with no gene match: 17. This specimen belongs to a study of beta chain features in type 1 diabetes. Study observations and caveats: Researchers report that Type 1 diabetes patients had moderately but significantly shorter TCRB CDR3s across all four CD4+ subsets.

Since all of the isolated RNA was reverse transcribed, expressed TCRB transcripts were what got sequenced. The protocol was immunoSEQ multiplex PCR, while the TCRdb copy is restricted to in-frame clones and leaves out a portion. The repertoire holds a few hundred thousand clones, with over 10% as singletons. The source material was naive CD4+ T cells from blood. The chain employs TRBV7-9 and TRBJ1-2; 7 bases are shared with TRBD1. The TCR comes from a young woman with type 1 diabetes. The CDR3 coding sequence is TGTGCCAGCAGCCACTCGACAGGGATAGTTCCAGGAGGCTACACCTTC. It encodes CASSHSTGIVPGGYTF.